A selection of T cell receptor beta chains follows, all from one sample in a study of beta chain features in type 1 diabetes. Assay: immunoSEQ multiplex PCR; the TCRdb copy retains only in-frame clones and omits some. The sample has over 200,000 clones; roughly 10% are singletons. The sequenced material came from naive CD4+ T cells from blood. The receptors shown here come from a man aged 25 to 45 with type 1 diabetes. Each CDR3 is given with its conserved first and last residue. D genes are given only for firm matches. A row's size may be missing; if present it is once, few, many or a size class.

J gene: TRBJ2-7; clone size: few; D gene: TRBD2; V gene: TRBV7-9; CDR3 protein: CASSPGSGRSYEQYF; CDR3 DNA: TGTGCCAGCAGCCCCGGTAGCGGGCGCTCCTACGAGCAGTACTTC
J gene: TRBJ1-5; clone size: few; D gene: TRBD1; V gene: TRBV2; CDR3 protein: CASRRGPNNQPQHF; CDR3 DNA: TGTGCCAGCAGAAGGGGGCCTAACAATCAGCCCCAGCATTTT
J gene: TRBJ2-2; clone size: -; D gene: TRBD2; V gene: TRBV13; CDR3 protein: CASSYGLAGNTGELFF; CDR3 DNA: TGTGCCAGCAGCTACGGACTAGCGGGGAACACCGGGGAGCTGTTTTTT
J gene: TRBJ2-3; clone size: -; D gene: -; V gene: TRBV2; CDR3 protein: CASSELEITDTQYF; CDR3 DNA: TGTGCCAGCAGTGAACTAGAGATCACAGATACGCAGTATTTT
J gene: TRBJ1-2; clone size: -; D gene: -; V gene: TRBV5-1; CDR3 protein: CASSLGQSYGYTF; CDR3 DNA: TGCGCCAGCAGCTTGGGACAGAGCTATGGCTACACCTTC
J gene: TRBJ1-1; clone size: -; D gene: -; V gene: TRBV2; CDR3 protein: CASREQNTEAFF; CDR3 DNA: TGTGCCAGCAGGGAACAGAACACTGAAGCTTTCTTT
J gene: TRBJ1-2; clone size: few; D gene: -; V gene: TRBV5-1; CDR3 protein: CASSLTGLNGGYTF; CDR3 DNA: TGCGCCAGCAGCTTGACAGGGCTCAACGGGGGCTACACCTTC
J gene: TRBJ1-1; clone size: few; D gene: -; V gene: TRBV20-1; CDR3 protein: CSARQNTEAFF; CDR3 DNA: TGCAGTGCGCGGCAGAACACTGAAGCTTTCTTT
J gene: TRBJ2-1; clone size: -; D gene: TRBD1; V gene: TRBV7-2; CDR3 protein: CASSLAGTGRNEQFF; CDR3 DNA: TGTGCCAGCAGCTTAGCCGGGACAGGGAGGAATGAGCAGTTCTTC
J gene: TRBJ1-6; clone size: few; D gene: -; V gene: TRBV4-1; CDR3 protein: CASSQVTGSSYNSPLHF; CDR3 DNA: TGCGCCAGCAGCCAAGTAACAGGTAGCTCCTATAATTCACCCCTCCACTTT
J gene: TRBJ2-1; clone size: -; D gene: TRBD2; V gene: TRBV19; CDR3 protein: CASSRGVTKRGSSYNEQFF; CDR3 DNA: TGTGCCAGTAGTAGGGGGGTAACAAAGCGGGGGAGCTCCTACAATGAGCAGTTCTTC
J gene: TRBJ2-5; clone size: once; D gene: -; V gene: TRBV13; CDR3 protein: CASSLGSGVQETQYF; CDR3 DNA: TGTGCCAGCAGCTTAGGTTCCGGGGTCCAAGAGACCCAGTACTTC
J gene: TRBJ1-2; clone size: -; D gene: -; V gene: TRBV15; CDR3 protein: CATSREAGANYGYTF; CDR3 DNA: TGTGCCACCAGCAGAGAGGCTGGAGCTAACTATGGCTACACCTTC
J gene: TRBJ2-2; clone size: few; D gene: -; V gene: TRBV9; CDR3 protein: CASSGLWDSSNTGELFF; CDR3 DNA: TGTGCCAGCAGCGGATTATGGGACTCTTCGAACACCGGGGAGCTGTTTTTT
J gene: TRBJ2-5; clone size: few; D gene: TRBD2; V gene: TRBV7-9; CDR3 protein: CAGTSGETQYF; CDR3 DNA: TGTGCCGGTACTAGCGGGGAGACCCAGTACTTC
J gene: TRBJ1-1; clone size: few; D gene: TRBD1; V gene: TRBV5-1; CDR3 protein: CASSTDRGITEAFF; CDR3 DNA: TGCGCCAGCAGCACCGACAGGGGTATCACTGAAGCTTTCTTT
J gene: TRBJ1-5; clone size: -; D gene: TRBD1; V gene: TRBV7-2; CDR3 protein: CASSRQGDQPQHF; CDR3 DNA: TGTGCCAGCAGTCGACAGGGGGATCAGCCCCAGCATTTT
J gene: TRBJ2-6; clone size: -; D gene: TRBD1; V gene: TRBV14; CDR3 protein: CASSQLTGGLRSANVLTF; CDR3 DNA: TGTGCCAGCAGCCAATTAACAGGGGGGTTAAGATCGGCCAACGTCCTGACTTTC
J gene: TRBJ2-7; clone size: -; D gene: -; V gene: TRBV11-2; CDR3 protein: CASSTLDRSEQYF; CDR3 DNA: TGTGCCAGCAGCACCCTCGACAGAAGCGAGCAGTACTTC
J gene: TRBJ2-7; clone size: -; D gene: TRBD1; V gene: TRBV5-1; CDR3 protein: CASSFDRGNEQYF; CDR3 DNA: TGCGCCAGCAGTTTCGACAGGGGGAATGAGCAGTACTTC
J gene: TRBJ1-2; clone size: few; D gene: TRBD1; V gene: TRBV19; CDR3 protein: CASSVQGREGYTF; CDR3 DNA: TGTGCCAGTAGTGTACAGGGGCGGGAAGGCTACACCTTC
J gene: TRBJ2-1; clone size: -; D gene: TRBD2; V gene: TRBV7-9; CDR3 protein: CASSSQGLAYNEQFF; CDR3 DNA: TGTGCCAGCAGCTCACAGGGACTAGCTTACAATGAGCAGTTCTTC
J gene: TRBJ1-6; clone size: few; D gene: TRBD1; V gene: TRBV5-1; CDR3 protein: CASSLVPGDSHSPLHF; CDR3 DNA: TGCGCCAGCAGCTTGGTCCCCGGGGACAGCCATTCACCCCTCCACTTT
J gene: TRBJ2-7; clone size: few; D gene: -; V gene: TRBV4-3; CDR3 protein: CASSLARGFSTYEQYF; CDR3 DNA: TGCGCCAGCAGCCTCGCAAGGGGGTTTTCCACCTACGAGCAGTACTTC
J gene: TRBJ2-7; clone size: -; D gene: TRBD2; V gene: TRBV29-1; CDR3 protein: CSATGTSGSYEQYF; CDR3 DNA: TGCAGCGCCACCGGGACTAGCGGTTCCTACGAGCAGTACTTC
J gene: TRBJ2-7; clone size: few; D gene: -; V gene: TRBV7-9; CDR3 protein: CASSLQGTGEQYF; CDR3 DNA: TGTGCCAGCAGCTTACAGGGAACCGGCGAGCAGTACTTC
J gene: TRBJ1-2; clone size: few; D gene: -; V gene: TRBV4-3; CDR3 protein: CASSQVLGAGYGYTF; CDR3 DNA: TGCGCCAGCAGCCAAGTCCTTGGGGCAGGGTATGGCTACACCTTC
J gene: TRBJ1-2; clone size: few; D gene: -; V gene: TRBV5-1; CDR3 protein: CASSLTEPGRGYTF; CDR3 DNA: TGCGCCAGCAGCTTGACGGAGCCCGGCCGTGGCTACACCTTC
J gene: TRBJ1-1; clone size: -; D gene: -; V gene: TRBV7-2; CDR3 protein: CASSAGSPMNTEAFF; CDR3 DNA: TGTGCCAGCAGCGCGGGTTCACCCATGAACACTGAAGCTTTCTTT
J gene: TRBJ2-7; clone size: -; D gene: TRBD1; V gene: TRBV7-2; CDR3 protein: CASSLAGQGVYEQYF; CDR3 DNA: TGTGCCAGCAGCTTAGCGGGACAGGGGGTATACGAGCAGTACTTC
J gene: TRBJ1-1; clone size: few; D gene: TRBD1; V gene: TRBV29-1; CDR3 protein: CSVEGTGVGEAFF; CDR3 DNA: TGCAGCGTTGAGGGGACAGGGGTGGGTGAAGCTTTCTTT
J gene: TRBJ2-7; clone size: few; D gene: -; V gene: TRBV28; CDR3 protein: CASSAHRTASYEQYF; CDR3 DNA: TGTGCCAGCAGTGCCCACCGGACAGCTTCCTACGAGCAGTACTTC
J gene: TRBJ1-6; clone size: few; D gene: TRBD1; V gene: TRBV7-9; CDR3 protein: CASSDGTEGSPLHF; CDR3 DNA: TGTGCCAGCAGCGACGGGACAGAAGGTTCACCCCTCCACTTT
J gene: TRBJ2-5; clone size: -; D gene: TRBD1; V gene: TRBV5-1; CDR3 protein: CASSFLGDSLYQETQYF; CDR3 DNA: TGCGCCAGCAGCTTCCTAGGGGACAGTTTATACCAAGAGACCCAGTACTTC
J gene: TRBJ2-7; clone size: few; D gene: -; V gene: TRBV30; CDR3 protein: CAWSKGQTYEQYF; CDR3 DNA: TGTGCCTGGAGCAAAGGACAAACCTACGAGCAGTACTTC
J gene: TRBJ2-7; clone size: -; D gene: -; V gene: TRBV10-3; CDR3 protein: CAIRGDSYEQYF; CDR3 DNA: TGTGCCATCAGAGGGGATAGCTACGAGCAGTACTTC
J gene: TRBJ1-2; clone size: few; D gene: TRBD1; V gene: TRBV30; CDR3 protein: CAWTGGYYGYTF; CDR3 DNA: TGTGCCTGGACAGGGGGCTACTATGGCTACACCTTC
J gene: TRBJ1-1; clone size: -; D gene: -; V gene: TRBV11-3; CDR3 protein: CASSPGNTEAFF; CDR3 DNA: TGTGCCAGCAGTCCGGGGAACACTGAAGCTTTCTTT
J gene: TRBJ1-2; clone size: few; D gene: -; V gene: TRBV5-4; CDR3 protein: CASSRTSNYGYTF; CDR3 DNA: TGTGCCAGCAGCCGGACTTCTAACTATGGCTACACCTTC
J gene: TRBJ1-1; clone size: few; D gene: -; V gene: TRBV6-5; CDR3 protein: CDQGQNTEAFF; CDR3 DNA: TGTGACCAGGGGCAGAACACTGAAGCTTTCTTT
J gene: TRBJ2-1; clone size: few; D gene: TRBD2; V gene: TRBV7-3; CDR3 protein: CASSSSSGSYNEQFF; CDR3 DNA: TGTGCCAGCAGCTCCTCTAGCGGGAGTTACAATGAGCAGTTCTTC
J gene: TRBJ2-3; clone size: -; D gene: -; V gene: TRBV7-8; CDR3 protein: CASSITPARGYGDTQYF; CDR3 DNA: TGTGCCAGCAGCATAACACCTGCCAGGGGCTATGGAGATACGCAGTATTTT
J gene: TRBJ2-7; clone size: -; D gene: -; V gene: TRBV2; CDR3 protein: CASSEPLPSSGEQYF; CDR3 DNA: TGTGCCAGCAGTGAGCCTCTCCCCTCCAGCGGCGAGCAGTACTTC
J gene: TRBJ1-2; clone size: -; D gene: TRBD1; V gene: TRBV2; CDR3 protein: CASSENRGYGYTF; CDR3 DNA: TGTGCCAGCAGTGAGAACAGGGGCTATGGCTACACCTTC
J gene: TRBJ2-7; clone size: -; D gene: -; V gene: TRBV4-1; CDR3 protein: CASSQPSGVSYEQYF; CDR3 DNA: TGCGCCAGCAGCCAACCCTCAGGGGTCTCCTACGAGCAGTACTTC
J gene: TRBJ1-1; clone size: few; D gene: -; V gene: TRBV29-1; CDR3 protein: CSVGQLNTEAFF; CDR3 DNA: TGCAGCGTTGGACAGTTAAACACTGAAGCTTTCTTT
J gene: TRBJ2-3; clone size: -; D gene: -; V gene: TRBV11-2; CDR3 protein: CASSPDYFLTQYF; CDR3 DNA: TGTGCCAGCAGCCCGGACTATTTCCTTACGCAGTATTTT
J gene: TRBJ1-5; clone size: few; D gene: -; V gene: TRBV30; CDR3 protein: CAAGPNQPQHF; CDR3 DNA: TGTGCCGCGGGGCCCAATCAGCCCCAGCATTTT
J gene: TRBJ1-5; clone size: -; D gene: -; V gene: TRBV2; CDR3 protein: CASSPRVGLIRNQPQHF; CDR3 DNA: TGTGCCAGCAGTCCCCGTGTTGGCCTGATTCGCAATCAGCCCCAGCATTTT
J gene: TRBJ2-3; clone size: few; D gene: -; V gene: TRBV28; CDR3 protein: CASIHGGYTDTQYF; CDR3 DNA: TGTGCCAGCATCCACGGCGGGTACACAGATACGCAGTATTTT
J gene: TRBJ1-2; clone size: few; D gene: TRBD1; V gene: TRBV28; CDR3 protein: CASCPGGYYGYTF; CDR3 DNA: TGTGCCAGCTGTCCAGGGGGATACTATGGCTACACCTTC
J gene: TRBJ2-5; clone size: -; D gene: TRBD2; V gene: TRBV5-4; CDR3 protein: CASTPELAEETQYF; CDR3 DNA: TGTGCCAGCACCCCGGAACTAGCGGAAGAGACCCAGTACTTC
J gene: TRBJ2-7; clone size: -; D gene: TRBD1; V gene: TRBV7-8; CDR3 protein: CASSLVYRGLYEQYF; CDR3 DNA: TGTGCCAGCAGCTTAGTATACAGGGGGCTCTACGAGCAGTACTTC
J gene: TRBJ2-5; clone size: few; D gene: -; V gene: TRBV7-8; CDR3 protein: CASSWGVQETQYF; CDR3 DNA: TGTGCCAGCAGCTGGGGGGTCCAAGAGACCCAGTACTTC
J gene: TRBJ1-2; clone size: -; D gene: -; V gene: TRBV19; CDR3 protein: CASIPADSRANYGYTF; CDR3 DNA: TGTGCCAGTATTCCCGCGGACTCGAGGGCCAACTATGGCTACACCTTC
J gene: TRBJ2-7; clone size: few; D gene: TRBD1; V gene: TRBV27; CDR3 protein: CASSLRGNYEQYF; CDR3 DNA: TGTGCCAGCAGCCTCAGGGGGAACTACGAGCAGTACTTC
J gene: TRBJ2-3; clone size: -; D gene: TRBD2; V gene: TRBV5-1; CDR3 protein: CASSLTSGTDTQYF; CDR3 DNA: TGCGCCAGCAGCTTGACTAGCGGTACAGATACGCAGTATTTT
J gene: TRBJ2-2; clone size: few; D gene: -; V gene: TRBV29-1; CDR3 protein: CSFTTTGELFF; CDR3 DNA: TGCAGCTTCACTACTACCGGGGAGCTGTTTTTT
J gene: TRBJ2-2; clone size: -; D gene: TRBD1; V gene: TRBV2; CDR3 protein: CATDRTGFTGELFF; CDR3 DNA: TGTGCAACGGACCGGACAGGGTTCACCGGGGAGCTGTTTTTT
J gene: TRBJ2-3; clone size: -; D gene: -; V gene: TRBV7-3; CDR3 protein: CASSPKGGASTDTQYF; CDR3 DNA: TGTGCCAGCAGTCCCAAGGGGGGGGCCTCCACAGATACGCAGTATTTT